Listed below are T cell receptor beta chains from one sample, sequenced in a study of blood T cells in healthy people across ages. From the 5' RACE reads, TCRdb called clonotypes with MiXCR, one entry per CDR3 protein. The sample lists fewer than 900,000 distinct CDR3 sequences, around 46% occurring once. The sequenced sample consisted of blood. The origin of the receptors is a woman between 55 and 75 years old in good health. The CDR3 runs from the conserved cysteine through the conserved F or W. The order of the fields is D gene, clone size, V gene, J gene, CDR3 DNA, CDR3 protein. A D gene is named only where the DNA matches it firmly. The size of a clone is reported for some rows only, either as once, few or many, or as a class for expanded clones.

>-|once|TRBV7-2|TRBJ1-5
TGTGCCAGCAGCTTAGCACGGGTCCAGGGGCAGCCCCAGCATTTT
CASSLARVQGQPQHF
>-|few|TRBV2|TRBJ2-1
TGTGCCAGCAGTGCCCCAGGGTGGGGACACAATGAGCAGTTCTTC
CASSAPGWGHNEQFF
>-|-|TRBV4-2|TRBJ2-7
TGTGCCAGCAGCCAAGATGTAAGCTCCGAGCAGTACTTC
CASSQDVSSEQYF
>-|-|TRBV2|TRBJ2-1
TGTGCCAGCAGTGCCGTGGGCGCCGATACGTTCTTC
CASSAVGADTFF
>-|-|TRBV24-1|TRBJ2-2
TGTGCCACCAGTGTTAACACCGGGGAGCTGTTTTTT
CATSVNTGELFF
>-|few|TRBV29-1|TRBJ1-5
TGCAGCGTCGTGGGGGGGCTTGATCAGCCCCAGCATTTT
CSVVGGLDQPQHF
>-|-|TRBV5-1|TRBJ1-2
TGCGCCAGCAGCTATAACGAAGGGCTAAACTATGGCTACACCTTC
CASSYNEGLNYGYTF
>TRBD1|once|TRBV5-6|TRBJ2-3
TGTGCCAGCAGCTCCCGGTCCGGACAGGGACGTGAAAATACGCAGTATTTT
CASSSRSGQGRENTQYF
>TRBD2|-|TRBV7-3|TRBJ2-1
TGTGCCAGCAGCCAGAGACTAGCGGGAGCCCATGAGCAGTTCTTC
CASSQRLAGAHEQFF
>-|few|TRBV18|TRBJ2-1
TGTGCCAGCTCACCGGAATACGCAGGGTTAGTTCTGTTCTTC
CASSPEYAGLVLFF
>-|few|TRBV20-1|TRBJ2-1
TGCAGTGCTAGATCGGTAAGAGACTCCTACAATGAGCAGTTCTTC
CSARSVRDSYNEQFF
>TRBD2|-|TRBV7-3|TRBJ2-2
TGTGCCAGCAGCTTCGGCGGGGGGGCCCTCGCCGGGGAGCTGTTTTTT
CASSFGGGALAGELFF
>TRBD1|few|TRBV27|TRBJ1-2
TGTGCCAGCAGTACCGGGACAGGGGGTCCCTATGGCTACACCTTC
CASSTGTGGPYGYTF
>TRBD1|-|TRBV18|TRBJ2-5
TGTGCCAGCTCACCACCGGGACAGGGTAGAGAGACCCAGTACTTC
CASSPPGQGRETQYF
>-|many|TRBV12-3/TRBV12-4|TRBJ2-5
TGTGCCAGCAGCTTTGGAGGGCGAGAGACCCAGTACTTC
CASSFGGRETQYF
>TRBD2|few|TRBV4-1|TRBJ2-4
TGCGCCAGCAGCCAAGATGGCGGGGGGGGGTTTCAAAACATTCAGTACTTC
CASSQDGGGGFQNIQYF
>TRBD2|-|TRBV9|TRBJ2-5
TGTGCCAGCAGCCCCCGGGGGGGGGTTCTAGAGACCCAGTACTTC
CASSPRGGVLETQYF
>-|-|TRBV20-1|TRBJ2-7
TGCAGTGCTAGACTAGCCGAGACCTACAATGAGCAGTACTTC
CSARLAETYNEQYF
>-|-|TRBV29-1|TRBJ1-5
TGCAGCGTTGAAGCGGCGGGGGGTGGGAATCAGCCCCAGCATTTT
CSVEAAGGGNQPQHF
>-|-|TRBV20-1|TRBJ2-7
TGCAGTGCTAGAGGACAGGTCGCCTACGAGCAGTACTTC
CSARGQVAYEQYF
>-|few|TRBV6-2/TRBV6-3|TRBJ1-5
TGTGCCAGCAGTATCCAGGACAGCAATCAGCCCCAGCATTTT
CASSIQDSNQPQHF
>-|many|TRBV24-1|TRBJ2-1
TGTGCCACCAGTGATTACGACAAACCTCGGAGGTTCTTC
CATSDYDKPRRFF
>-|few|TRBV6-2/TRBV6-3|TRBJ2-1
TGTGCCAGCAGTTACCAAGGCGTCCTCTACAATGAGCAGTTCTTC
CASSYQGVLYNEQFF